This TCR beta chain was profiled in a study of OX40 agonist ivuxolimab in advanced cancers. Study findings and constraints: Relatively little clonal expansion, among the lowest observed, appeared in partial responders at 0.1-3.0 mg/kg.

The CDR3 runs to 14 residues. Germline V gene data show CDR1 as GTSNPN and CDR2 as SVGIG (reference sequence). V dropped 2 bases and J dropped 5; count of bases not matched to a gene: 5. In its sample, this clone was seen once. The antigen remains undetermined. Here immunoSEQ multiplex PCR was the method, and the copy in TCRdb shows in-frame clones only, minus some. The table lists 35,000 to 50,000 clones, 88% of them singletons. Sample: CD4+ or CD8+ T cells sorted from blood, taken in a trial of the OX40 agonist ivuxolimab. This TCR came from an adult with an advanced solid tumor such as melanoma, head and neck, liver or kidney cancer. The rearrangement links TRBV30 to TRBJ1-1; 10 positions match TRBD1. The CDR3 region has the DNA TGTGCCTGGAGTACCGGGACAGGGGAAACTGAAGCTTTCTTT. It encodes CAWSTGTGETEAFF.